Listed below are T cell receptor beta chains from one sample, sequenced in a study of cytomegalovirus exposure and HLA in healthy donors. Here immunoSEQ multiplex PCR was the method, and the copy in TCRdb shows in-frame clones only, minus some. The sample shows about 190,000 clones, approximately 79% of them seen only once. The sequenced material came from PBMCs. The receptors stem from a woman aged 18-30 years in good health and CMV-seronegative. The CDR3 runs from the conserved cysteine through the conserved F or W. A D gene is named only where the DNA matches it firmly. Clone size is stated in some rows and not others, as once, few, many or a class when expanded.

j_call | d_call | clone_size | v_call | cdr3_aa | cdr3_nt
TRBJ2-7 | - | - | TRBV29-1 | CSVVRGGEQYF | TGCAGCGTTGTGCGGGGCGGCGAGCAGTACTTC
TRBJ2-7 | TRBD2 | - | TRBV2 | CASSEVAGESYEQYF | TGTGCCAGCAGTGAAGTCGCGGGAGAGTCCTACGAGCAGTACTTC
TRBJ2-7 | TRBD2 | - | TRBV19 | CASSGGRGYEQYF | TGTGCCAGTAGTGGAGGGAGGGGCTACGAGCAGTACTTC
TRBJ1-1 | TRBD1 | - | TRBV6-6 | CASRGQGGTEAFF | TGTGCCAGCAGGGGACAGGGTGGGACTGAAGCTTTCTTT
TRBJ2-7 | TRBD2 | - | TRBV10-1 | CASSSGTTYEQYF | TGCGCCAGCAGTTCCGGGACTACCTACGAGCAGTACTTC
TRBJ1-1 | TRBD1 | once | TRBV19 | CASNLQGALNTEAFF | TGTGCCAGTAACTTACAGGGGGCCCTGAACACTGAAGCTTTCTTT
TRBJ1-1 | - | - | TRBV29-1 | CSVDWGLEAFF | TGCAGCGTCGATTGGGGGCTTGAAGCTTTCTTT
TRBJ1-2 | - | - | TRBV28 | CASTDSGKGYTF | TGTGCCAGCACGGACAGCGGTAAGGGCTACACCTTC
TRBJ1-2 | TRBD1 | - | TRBV19 | CASSPLDRYYGYTF | TGTGCCAGTAGCCCATTGGACAGGTACTATGGCTACACCTTC
TRBJ2-7 | TRBD1 | - | TRBV4-1 | CASSLLDGTGWNEQYF | TGCGCCAGCAGCTTACTTGATGGGACAGGGTGGAACGAGCAGTACTTC
TRBJ2-1 | - | - | TRBV20-1 | CSARLVNEQFF | TGCAGTGCCAGACTAGTAAATGAGCAGTTCTTC
TRBJ1-1 | TRBD1 | few | TRBV7-9 | CSSSSDRGTEAFF | TGTTCCAGCAGTAGTGACAGGGGGACTGAAGCTTTCTTT
TRBJ2-1 | - | - | TRBV30 | CAWGGGTYNEQFF | TGTGCCTGGGGCGGCGGGACCTACAATGAGCAGTTCTTC
TRBJ1-2 | - | - | TRBV5-4 | CASSLDRQNYGYTF | TGTGCCAGCAGCTTGGATAGACAGAACTATGGCTACACCTTC
TRBJ2-7 | - | - | TRBV28 | CASSLLAGQAYEQYF | TGTGCCAGCAGTTTGTTGGCAGGGCAAGCCTACGAGCAGTACTTC
TRBJ1-6 | TRBD1 | - | TRBV5-6 | CASSLGDRVQSPLHF | TGTGCCAGCAGCTTGGGCGACAGGGTTCAATCACCCCTCCACTTT
TRBJ1-2 | TRBD1 | - | TRBV5-4 | CASSPGGQGAYYGYTF | TGTGCCAGCAGCCCTGGCGGCCAGGGGGCTTACTATGGCTACACCTTC
TRBJ2-7 | TRBD1 | - | TRBV13 | CASSSGQPTSYEQYF | TGTGCCAGCAGTTCGGGACAGCCTACCTCCTACGAGCAGTACTTC
TRBJ1-5 | - | - | TRBV28 | CASSLVEQGNQPQHF | TGTGCCAGCAGTTTAGTAGAGCAGGGCAATCAGCCCCAGCATTTT
TRBJ2-7 | TRBD2 | - | TRBV7-2 | CASSSGLAGRYEQYF | TGTGCCAGCAGCTCCGGACTAGCGGGAAGGTACGAGCAGTACTTC
TRBJ1-1 | - | once | TRBV29-1 | CNSTGDTEAFF | TGCAACTCCACGGGTGACACTGAAGCTTTCTTT
TRBJ1-2 | TRBD1 | - | TRBV28 | CAWGQGNYGYTF | TGTGCCTGGGGACAGGGTAACTATGGCTACACCTTC
TRBJ1-2 | - | few | TRBV30 | CAWSPNQVPYGYTF | TGTGCCTGGAGCCCCAACCAGGTGCCTTATGGCTACACCTTC
TRBJ1-1 | - | - | TRBV7-6 | CASSLVSERLGAEAFF | TGTGCCAGCAGCTTAGTTTCTGAAAGATTGGGCGCTGAAGCTTTCTTT
TRBJ2-7 | - | once | TRBV25-1 | CASSEYFSGYEQYF | TGTGCCAGCAGTGAATATTTTAGCGGATACGAGCAGTACTTC
TRBJ1-4 | TRBD1 | few | TRBV7-9 | CASSHRDRLEKLFF | TGTGCCAGCAGCCACCGGGACAGATTAGAAAAACTGTTTTTT
TRBJ1-1 | - | once | TRBV2 | CASSGEAEAFF | TGTGCCAGCAGTGGGGAGGCAGAAGCTTTCTTT
TRBJ2-5 | TRBD1 | - | TRBV28 | CASSSRQGQETQYF | TGTGCCAGCAGTTCGAGACAGGGGCAAGAGACCCAGTACTTC
TRBJ2-7 | - | - | TRBV5-6 | CASSLVGGDDEQYF | TGTGCCAGCAGCTTGGTGGGGGGAGATGACGAGCAGTACTTC